Shown below are 12 T cell receptor beta chains from a single sample sequenced in a study of cytomegalovirus exposure and HLA in healthy donors. The PCR used 60 Vbeta and 13 Jbeta primers. Assay: immunoSEQ multiplex PCR; the TCRdb copy retains only in-frame clones and omits some. The sample has roughly 260,000 clones; just under 85% are singletons. Sequencing used PBMCs. The receptor set was obtained from a woman between 40 and 50 years old in good health and CMV-seropositive.

This clone was counted a single time. The rearrangement uses TRBV28 and TRBJ2-3; 8 positions agree with TRBD2. The CDR3 runs to 14 residues. J gave up 4 bases and V 6 bases, and 6 bases lay outside the gene matches. CDR1 is MDHEN and CDR2 is SYDVKM in the germline V gene. CDR3 residues: CASSHTGGADTQYF. As DNA, the CDR3 is TGTGCCAGCAGCCACACGGGGGGGGCAGATACGCAGTATTTT. Full variable domain (rest looked up from reference TRBV28 and TRBJ2-3): DVKVTQSSRYLVKRTGEKVFLECVQDMDHENMFWYRQDPGLGLRLIYFSYDVKMKEKGDIPEGYSVSREKKERFSLILESASTNQTSMYLCASSHTGGADTQYFGPGTRLTVL.

Only a few counts were recorded for this clone. V and J are TRBV6-5 and TRBJ1-2, with a weak D call TRBD1 (6 bases). The CDR3 length is 15 residues. Germline V gene data show CDR1 as MNHEY and CDR2 as SVGAGI. The ends were cut back, 6 bases at V and 0 bases at J, with 14 bases in the middle. The CDR3 nucleotides read TGTGCCAGCAGGACCGGGGGGGCGACTAACTATGGCTACACCTTC. Translated: CASRTGGATNYGYTF.

This CDR3 is CASSLSGTAYEQYF. CDR3 in DNA: TGTGCCAGCAGTTTATCGGGGACTGCTTACGAGCAGTACTTC. The V gene is TRBV27, the J gene TRBJ2-7, with D possibly TRBD2 on 6 matching bases. Germline V lookup: CDR1 MNHEY, CDR2 SMNVEV (reference sequence). V was clipped by 0 bases and J by 4 bases, with 10 bases between them. CDR3 length equals 14 residues.

J is TRBJ1-1 and V is TRBV9, with 10 bases aligning to TRBD1. Germline lookup yields CDR1 SGDLS and CDR2 YYNGEE. The CDR3 has 14 amino acids. V lost 4 bases and J lost 4; bases outside the gene matches: 4. For the CDR3, the DNA is TGTGCCAGCAGCAAAGGACAGGGGGTCACTGAAGCTTTCTTT. Translated, it gives CASSKGQGVTEAFF.

The chain employs TRBV6-1 and TRBJ1-5, with unresolved D. The V end lost 4 bases, the J end lost 9 bases, and 13 bases lay between the germline ends. Germline V gives CDR1 MNHNS, CDR2 SASEGT. The CDR3 is made up of 13 amino acids. The CDR3 region has the DNA TGTGCCAGCAGTGGAAAAGAGGGTTCGCCCCAGCATTTT. Amino acid sequence: CASSGKEGSPQHF.

This sequence joins TRBV7-9 and TRBJ1-1; 7 bases fit TRBD1. There are 16 residues in the CDR3. Germline V gene lookup returns CDR1 SEHNR and CDR2 FQNEAQ (reference sequence). Trimming took 1 base from V and 1 from J; bases not matched to a gene: 6. The CDR3 sequence: CASSLGGQVGNTEAFF. CDR3 nucleotide sequence: TGTGCCAGCAGCTTAGGAGGACAGGTTGGGAACACTGAAGCTTTCTTT.

This clone appeared a single time. The chain has TRBV19 and TRBJ2-5, with D hard to call. Near its end, the DNA agrees better with TRBJ2-7, so the J call may be wrong. CDR3 size: 11 residues. The germline V gene encodes CDR1 LNHDA and CDR2 SQIVND (reference sequence). The DNA of the CDR3 is TGTGCCAGTAGTATAGGTCTCGAGCAGTACTTC. Translated: CASSIGLEQYF.

The chain uses TRBV7-9 and TRBJ2-3; no firm D call. The germline V gene encodes CDR1 SEHNR and CDR2 FQNEAQ (reference sequence). The V end lost 1 base, the J end lost 6 bases, and 8 bases lay between the germline ends. This CDR3 contains 13 residues. CDR3 bases: TGTGCCAGCAGCTTAGGTCTACGGGATACGCAGTATTTT. Its translation: CASSLGLRDTQYF.

This clone has only a few counts. The J gene is TRBJ2-7, the V gene TRBV7-2; 11 bases align to TRBD2. Germline values: CDR1 SGHTA, CDR2 FQGNSA. CDR3 size: 19 residues. With 3 bases clipped from V and 0 bases from J, the junction kept 13 bases outside the gene matches. The CDR3 DNA follows: TGTGCCAGCAGCTTCCGACTAGCGGGGAACCCTTCGAGCTCCTACGAGCAGTACTTC. Amino acids: CASSFRLAGNPSSSYEQYF.

This clone occurred a few times. The CDR3 loop reads CASSQAADRMFF. The CDR3 DNA reads as TGTGCCAGCAGCCAAGCAGCGGACCGGATGTTCTTC. This rearrangement joins TRBV4-2 to TRBJ2-1; D perhaps matches TRBD2 (5 bases). Per the germline V gene, CDR1 is LGHNA and CDR2 is YNFKEQ. Trimming left V 1 base short and J 15 bases short, with 13 bases between. This CDR3 comprises 12 residues.

The chain carries TRBV19 and TRBJ2-1; tentative D call: TRBD2 (6 bases). The CDR3 is 14 amino acids. V was clipped by 8 bases and J by 3 bases, with 14 bases between them. Germline CDR1 LNHDA, CDR2 SQIVND (reference sequence). The DNA of the CDR3 is TGTGCCAGTGAAGTCCGGAGGGACTACAATGAGCAGTTCTTC. It codes for CASEVRRDYNEQFF.

The rearrangement uses TRBV15 and TRBJ2-5, with D perhaps TRBD2 (5 bases). CDR3 size: 17 residues. V was shortened by 5 bases and J by 0 bases, with 19 bases between the two germline ends. Germline CDR1 is LNHNV and CDR2 is YYDKDF (reference sequence). The CDR3 region has the DNA TGTGCCACCAGCTCCCAGAGGCTTTCGGGGTACCAAGAGACCCAGTACTTC. Its translation: CATSSQRLSGYQETQYF.